This TCR beta chain appears in the sequencing data of a study of T cell responses to AZD1222 COVID-19 vaccine (dated by TCRdb to about 2021). Describing the broader study: AZD1222 recipients whose second dose came at about 4 weeks and those whose second dose came at about 12 weeks were combined into one group, since spike-specific TCR depth and breadth did not differ between the two schedules. TCR sequencing was performed for more than 230 trial participants, of whom some 200 were given two doses of AZD1222 and around 26 were given two doses of MenACWY control vaccine. Trial participants were enrolled into age subgroups of 18-55, 56-69 and 70-plus years, which contained about 150, 27 and 61 TCR-sequenced participants, respectively. The investigation overall reported the following: Reportedly, almost half of the unique spike-specific TCRs recognized epitopes lying outside the regions that are mutated in the B.1.351 and B.1.1.7 variants. CD4 TCRs associated with the vaccine covered the entire spike protein, and the dominant responses were in regions 160-218 and 743-854. Conclusions about previously exposed vaccinees are limited, since just five to seven AZD1222 recipients were seropositive for SARS-CoV-2 at baseline. Because no day 14 peak-response samples were available, the repertoires could be characterized only after the peak T cell response. Most participants were white British and females outnumbered males, and the authors suggested that clonal diversity may have been underestimated. The 56-69-year group was small, and its depth increase did not reach significance, likely because of low power. A significant rise in spike-specific TCR breadth and depth was observed after two AZD1222 doses relative to day 0 and relative to MenACWY recipients.

The CDR3 runs 14 residues from the cysteine to the phenylalanine. Only the CDR3 part of the read is kept: 42 bases, read in frame from the first base. Ends trimmed: V by 4 bases, J by 4 bases; bases unmatched to a gene: 3. CDR1 and CDR2, per the germline V gene, are MRHNA and SNTAGT. For this clone: The target of this receptor is not known. Per-nucleotide qualities are absent, and no much larger clonotype sits a single base away.

The CDR3 regions of human TCRbeta chains were analyzed by immunosequencing. In the original analysis: Repertoire TCRs were matched against a reference library of SARS-CoV-2-specific TCRs generated with the MIRA antigen-specificity platform. Breadth meant the fraction of unique TCRs that were SARS-CoV-2-associated, whereas depth meant the fraction of total T cells that were SARS-CoV-2-associated. Using the MIRA data, each spike-specific TCR was assigned both to the spike region to which the TCR was reactive and to a CD4 or CD8 class. Log10-transformed breadth and depth values were compared by one-way ANOVA with Sidak's multiple comparisons tests. TCRdb holds this immuneACCESS table with in-frame rearrangements only. Some clones are missing; in checked studies, unresolved V genes explain under half, and the rest has no known cause. From that table come the V and J calls and clone size; the DNA was used to work out D and trimming. The sample contains some 140,000 clones, about 87% of them found a single time. The top ten clones comprise about 6% of the sample.

The time point label of this sample denotes: baseline before first vaccination. Samples from vaccinated people were obtained from the UK trials COV001 and COV002, which included a single-blind randomized controlled phase 2/3 trial of AZD1222 (ChAdOx1 nCoV-19) in healthy adults. Trial participant PBMC samples were collected at day 0 and day 28 after the second dose for TCRbeta chain sequencing. This material consisted of peripheral blood, taken on day 0 of AZD1222 vaccination. Here the chain combines TRBV6-4 and TRBJ2-3, with 9 bases in between that match TRBD2. The sequence derives from an adult in good health. The bases are TGTGCCAGCAGTGGGACTAGCGCGGCAGATACGCAGTATTTT. It specifies CASSGTSAADTQYF.